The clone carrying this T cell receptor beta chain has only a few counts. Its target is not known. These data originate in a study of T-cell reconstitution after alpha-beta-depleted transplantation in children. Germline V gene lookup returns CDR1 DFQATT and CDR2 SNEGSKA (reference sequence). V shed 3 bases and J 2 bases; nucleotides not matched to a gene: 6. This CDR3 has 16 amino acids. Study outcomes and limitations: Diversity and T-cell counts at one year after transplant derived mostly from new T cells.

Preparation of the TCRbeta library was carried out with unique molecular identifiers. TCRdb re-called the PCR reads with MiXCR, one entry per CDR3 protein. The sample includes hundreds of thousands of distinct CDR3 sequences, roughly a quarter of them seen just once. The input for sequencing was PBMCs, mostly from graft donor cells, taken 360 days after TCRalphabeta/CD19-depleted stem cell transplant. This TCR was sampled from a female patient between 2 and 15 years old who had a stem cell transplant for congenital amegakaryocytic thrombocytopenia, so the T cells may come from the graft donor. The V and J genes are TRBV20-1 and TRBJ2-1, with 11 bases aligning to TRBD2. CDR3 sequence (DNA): TGCAGTGCTAGCCTAGCGGGGGGCTATACCTACAATGAGCAGTTCTTC. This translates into CSASLAGGYTYNEQFF.